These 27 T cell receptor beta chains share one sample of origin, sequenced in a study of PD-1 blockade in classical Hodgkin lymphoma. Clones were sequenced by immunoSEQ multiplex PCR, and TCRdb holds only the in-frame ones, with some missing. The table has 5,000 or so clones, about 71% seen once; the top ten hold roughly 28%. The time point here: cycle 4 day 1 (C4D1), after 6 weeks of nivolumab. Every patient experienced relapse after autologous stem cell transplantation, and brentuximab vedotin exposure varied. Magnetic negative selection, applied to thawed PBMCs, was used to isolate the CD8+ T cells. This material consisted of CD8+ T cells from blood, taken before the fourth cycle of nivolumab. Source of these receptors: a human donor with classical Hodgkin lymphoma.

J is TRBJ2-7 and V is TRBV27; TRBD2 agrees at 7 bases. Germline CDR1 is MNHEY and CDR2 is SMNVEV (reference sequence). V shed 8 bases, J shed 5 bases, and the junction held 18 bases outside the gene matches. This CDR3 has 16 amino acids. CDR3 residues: CASGPRDRRGVDEQYF. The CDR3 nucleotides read TGTGCCAGCGGCCCGCGGGACCGACGGGGGGTGGACGAGCAGTACTTC.

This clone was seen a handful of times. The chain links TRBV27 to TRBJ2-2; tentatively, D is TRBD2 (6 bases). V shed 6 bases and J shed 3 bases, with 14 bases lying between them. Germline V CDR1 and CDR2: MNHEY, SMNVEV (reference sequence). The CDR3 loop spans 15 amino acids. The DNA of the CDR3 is TGTGCCAGCAGGCCCGATCCGGGAGACACCGGGGAGCTGTTTTTT. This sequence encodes CASRPDPGDTGELFF.

CDR3 loop: CASSLDGGTTYNEQFF. DNA of the CDR3: TGTGCCAGCAGCTTGGACGGGGGGACAACCTACAATGAGCAGTTCTTC. The chain recombines TRBV5-4 with TRBJ2-1; D perhaps matches TRBD2 (7 bases). Trimming left V 0 bases short and J 2 bases short, with 12 bases between. Looked up from germline, CDR1 is SGHNT and CDR2 is YYREEE (reference sequence). The CDR3 is 16 residues long.

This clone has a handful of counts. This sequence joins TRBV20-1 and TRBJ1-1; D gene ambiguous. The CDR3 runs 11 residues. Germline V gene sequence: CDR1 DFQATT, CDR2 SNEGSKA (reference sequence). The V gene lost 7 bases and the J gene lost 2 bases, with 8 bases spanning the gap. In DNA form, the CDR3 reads TGCAGTGTGGGCAAAAACACTGAAGCTTTCTTT. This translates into CSVGKNTEAFF.

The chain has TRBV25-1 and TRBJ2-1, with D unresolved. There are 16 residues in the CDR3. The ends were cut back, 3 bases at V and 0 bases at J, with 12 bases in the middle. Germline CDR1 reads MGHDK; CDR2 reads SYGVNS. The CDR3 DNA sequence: TGTGCCAGCAGTGATTCTGGGTCTCGCTCCTACAATGAGCAGTTCTTC. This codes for CASSDSGSRSYNEQFF. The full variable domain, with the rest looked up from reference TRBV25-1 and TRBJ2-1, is EADIYQTPRYLVIGTGKKITLECSQTMGHDKMYWYQQDPGMELHLIHYSYGVNSTEKGDLSSESTVSRIRTEHFPLTLESARPSHTSQYLCASSDSGSRSYNEQFFGPGTRLTVL.

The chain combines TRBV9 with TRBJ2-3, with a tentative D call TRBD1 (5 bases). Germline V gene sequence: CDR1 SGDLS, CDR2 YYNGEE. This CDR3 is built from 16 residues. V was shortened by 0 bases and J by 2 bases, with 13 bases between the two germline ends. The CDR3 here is CASSVGGAVPTDTQYF. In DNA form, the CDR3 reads TGTGCCAGCAGCGTAGGTGGGGCAGTCCCCACAGATACGCAGTATTTT. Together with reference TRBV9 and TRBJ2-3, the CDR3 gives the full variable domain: DSGVTQTPKHLITATGQRVTLRCSPRSGDLSVYWYQQSLDQGLQFLIQYYNGEERAKGNILERFSAQQFPDLHSELNLSSLELGDSALYFCASSVGGAVPTDTQYFGPGTRLTVL.

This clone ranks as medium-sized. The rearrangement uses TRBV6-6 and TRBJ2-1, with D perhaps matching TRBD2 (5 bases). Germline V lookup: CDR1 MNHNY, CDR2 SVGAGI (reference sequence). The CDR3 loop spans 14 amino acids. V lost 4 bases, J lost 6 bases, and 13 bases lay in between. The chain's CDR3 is CASSFREGRNEQFF. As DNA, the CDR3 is TGTGCCAGCAGTTTCCGAGAGGGTCGCAATGAGCAGTTCTTC.

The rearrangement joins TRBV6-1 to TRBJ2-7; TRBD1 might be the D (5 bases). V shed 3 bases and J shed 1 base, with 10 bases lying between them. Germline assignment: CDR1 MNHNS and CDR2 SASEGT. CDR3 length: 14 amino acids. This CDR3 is CASSDRVGSYEQYF. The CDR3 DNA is TGTGCCAGCAGTGACAGGGTTGGGTCCTACGAGCAGTACTTC.

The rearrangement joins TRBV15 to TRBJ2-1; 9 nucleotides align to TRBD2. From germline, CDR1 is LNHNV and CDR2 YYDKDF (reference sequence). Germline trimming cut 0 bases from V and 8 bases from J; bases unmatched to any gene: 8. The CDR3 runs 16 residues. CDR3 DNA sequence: TGTGCCACCAGCAGAGATAGGTTGACTAGCGGTGATGAGCAGTTCTTC. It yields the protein CATSRDRLTSGDEQFF.

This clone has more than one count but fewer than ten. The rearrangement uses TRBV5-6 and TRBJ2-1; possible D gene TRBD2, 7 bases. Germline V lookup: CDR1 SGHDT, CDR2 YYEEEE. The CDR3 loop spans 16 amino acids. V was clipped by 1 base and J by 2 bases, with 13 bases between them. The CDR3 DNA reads TGTGCCAGCAGCTTGTGGGCGGGGGCGACCTACAATGAGCAGTTCTTC. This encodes CASSLWAGATYNEQFF.

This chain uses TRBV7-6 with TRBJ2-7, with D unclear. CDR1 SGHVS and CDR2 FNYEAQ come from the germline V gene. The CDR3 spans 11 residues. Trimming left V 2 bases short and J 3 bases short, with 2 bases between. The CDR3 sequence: CASSLFYEQYF. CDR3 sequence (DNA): TGTGCCAGCAGCTTATTCTACGAGCAGTACTTC.

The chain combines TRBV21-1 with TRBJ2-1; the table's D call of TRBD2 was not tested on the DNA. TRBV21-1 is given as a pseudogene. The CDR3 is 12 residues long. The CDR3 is CASDRGGGEQFF. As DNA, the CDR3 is TGTGCCAGCGACCGGGGCGGAGGGGAGCAGTTCTTC.

CDR3 sequence: CASSDKPLGFTDTQYF. The CDR3 DNA reads as TGTGCCAGCAGTGATAAGCCCCTGGGCTTCACAGATACGCAGTATTTT. The J gene is TRBJ2-3, the V gene TRBV6-1; no reliable D call. Trimming removed 3 bases from V and 2 bases from J, with 15 bases in between. The germline V gene encodes CDR1 MNHNS and CDR2 SASEGT. The CDR3 is 16 amino acids.

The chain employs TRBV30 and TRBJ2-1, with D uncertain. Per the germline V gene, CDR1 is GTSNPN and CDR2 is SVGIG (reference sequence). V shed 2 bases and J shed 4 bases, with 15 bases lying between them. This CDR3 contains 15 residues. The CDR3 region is CAWSTLDGRYNEQFF. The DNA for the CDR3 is TGTGCCTGGAGTACCCTGGACGGTAGATACAATGAGCAGTTCTTC. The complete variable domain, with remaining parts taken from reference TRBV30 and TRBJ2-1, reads SQTIHQWPATLVQPVGSPLSLECTVEGTSNPNLYWYRQAAGRGLQLLFYSVGIGQISSEVPQNLSASRPQDRQFILSSKKLLLSDSGFYLCAWSTLDGRYNEQFFGPGTRLTVL.

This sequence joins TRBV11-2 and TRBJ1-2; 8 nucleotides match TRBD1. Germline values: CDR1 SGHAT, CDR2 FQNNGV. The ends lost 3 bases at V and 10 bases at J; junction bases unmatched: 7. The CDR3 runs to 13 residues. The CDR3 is CASSLGQARNYTF. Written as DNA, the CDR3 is TGTGCCAGCAGCTTGGGACAGGCGCGAAACTACACCTTC.

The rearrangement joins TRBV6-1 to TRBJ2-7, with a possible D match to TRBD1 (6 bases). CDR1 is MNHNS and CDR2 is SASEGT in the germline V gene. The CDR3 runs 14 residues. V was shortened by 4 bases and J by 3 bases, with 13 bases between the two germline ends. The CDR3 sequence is CASSASGQFYEQYF. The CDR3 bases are TGTGCCAGCAGTGCCTCAGGACAGTTCTACGAGCAGTACTTC.

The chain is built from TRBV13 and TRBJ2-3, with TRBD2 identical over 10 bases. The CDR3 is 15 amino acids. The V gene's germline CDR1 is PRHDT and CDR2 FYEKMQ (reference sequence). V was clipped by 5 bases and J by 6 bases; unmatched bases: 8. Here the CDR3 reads CASSGWTSGKDTQYF. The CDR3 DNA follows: TGTGCCAGCAGCGGTTGGACTAGCGGCAAGGATACGCAGTATTTT.

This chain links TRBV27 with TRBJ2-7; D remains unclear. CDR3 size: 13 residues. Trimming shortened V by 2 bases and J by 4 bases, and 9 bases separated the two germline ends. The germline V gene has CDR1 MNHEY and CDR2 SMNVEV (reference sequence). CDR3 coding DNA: TGTGCCAGCAGTTTAATTCCCGAATACGAGCAGTACTTC. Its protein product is CASSLIPEYEQYF.

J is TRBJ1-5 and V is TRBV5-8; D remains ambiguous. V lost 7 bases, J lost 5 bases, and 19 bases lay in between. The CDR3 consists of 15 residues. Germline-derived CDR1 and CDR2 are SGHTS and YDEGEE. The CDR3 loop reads CASGSYLWGDQPQHF. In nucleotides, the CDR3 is TGTGCCAGCGGATCCTACTTGTGGGGTGATCAGCCCCAGCATTTT.

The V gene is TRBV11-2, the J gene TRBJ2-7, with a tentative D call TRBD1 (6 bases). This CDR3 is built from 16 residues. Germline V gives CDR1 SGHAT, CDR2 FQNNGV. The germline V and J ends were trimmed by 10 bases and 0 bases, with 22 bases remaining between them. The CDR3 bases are TGTGCCATCCCCCTAAGGGCAGGGGCCTCCTCCTACGAGCAGTACTTC. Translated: CAIPLRAGASSYEQYF.

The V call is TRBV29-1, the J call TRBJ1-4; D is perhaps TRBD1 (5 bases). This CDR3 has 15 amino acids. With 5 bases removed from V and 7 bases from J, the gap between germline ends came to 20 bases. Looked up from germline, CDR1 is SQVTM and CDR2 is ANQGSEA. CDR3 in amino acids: CSVSLVPGRAEKLFF. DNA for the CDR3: TGCAGCGTTTCTCTTGTCCCAGGGAGAGCTGAAAAACTGTTTTTT.

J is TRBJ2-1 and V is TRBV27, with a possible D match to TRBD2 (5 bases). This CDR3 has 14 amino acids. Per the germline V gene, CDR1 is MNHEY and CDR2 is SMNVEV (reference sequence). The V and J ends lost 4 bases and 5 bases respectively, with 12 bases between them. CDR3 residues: CASSSVARNNEQFF. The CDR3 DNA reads TGTGCCAGCAGTTCGGTAGCGAGGAACAATGAGCAGTTCTTC.

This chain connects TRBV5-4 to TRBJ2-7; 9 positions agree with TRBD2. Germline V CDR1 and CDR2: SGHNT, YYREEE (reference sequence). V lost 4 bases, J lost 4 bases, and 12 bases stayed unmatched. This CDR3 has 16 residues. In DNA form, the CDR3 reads TGTGCCAGCAGCCACGAGGGGCGGGAGGGCCATTACGAGCAGTACTTC. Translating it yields CASSHEGREGHYEQYF.

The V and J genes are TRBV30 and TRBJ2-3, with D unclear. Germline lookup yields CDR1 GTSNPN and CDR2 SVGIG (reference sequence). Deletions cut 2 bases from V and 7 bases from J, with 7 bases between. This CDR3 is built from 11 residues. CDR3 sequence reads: CAWSRDHTQYF. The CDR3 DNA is TGTGCCTGGAGTCGCGATCATACGCAGTATTTT.

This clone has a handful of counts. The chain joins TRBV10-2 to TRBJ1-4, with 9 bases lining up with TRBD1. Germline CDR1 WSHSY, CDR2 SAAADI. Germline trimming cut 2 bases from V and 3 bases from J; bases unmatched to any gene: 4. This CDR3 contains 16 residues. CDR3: CASSEIGTGPNEKLFF. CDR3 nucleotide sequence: TGCGCCAGCAGTGAGATAGGGACAGGGCCTAATGAAAAACTGTTTTTT.

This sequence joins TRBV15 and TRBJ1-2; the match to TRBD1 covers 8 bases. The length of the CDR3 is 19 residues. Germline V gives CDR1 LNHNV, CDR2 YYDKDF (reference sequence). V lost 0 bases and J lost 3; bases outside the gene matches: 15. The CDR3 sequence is CATSRESGRSGTGDYGYTF. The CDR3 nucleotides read TGTGCCACCAGCAGAGAGAGTGGACGCTCAGGGACAGGAGACTATGGCTACACCTTC.

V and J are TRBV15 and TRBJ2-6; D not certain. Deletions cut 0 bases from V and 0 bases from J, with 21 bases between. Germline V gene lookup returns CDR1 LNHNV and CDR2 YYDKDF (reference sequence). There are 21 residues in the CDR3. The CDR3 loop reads CATSRDEWVGQTDSGANVLTF. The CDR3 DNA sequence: TGTGCCACCAGCAGAGATGAATGGGTCGGGCAGACCGACTCTGGGGCCAACGTCCTGACTTTC.